This T cell receptor beta chain was identified during a study of blood T cells in healthy people across ages. Study results and caveats: Measured against age, TCR beta diversity per million T cells decreased in a roughly linear manner. Both naive CD4+ cell counts and diversity were greater in long-lived donors than in aged donors.

The CDR3 runs to 14 residues. CDR1 DFQATT and CDR2 SNEGSKA come from the germline V gene (reference sequence). Turning to this clonotype: Its antigen is unidentified.

Together with a sample-barcoded 5' primer, a J-beta primer mix was included in a second PCR lasting about 7 to 12 cycles. TCRdb re-called the 5' RACE reads with MiXCR, one entry per CDR3 protein. This table has hundreds of thousands of distinct CDR3 sequences, roughly three fifths appearing once. Sequenced sample: blood. The chain has TRBV20-1 and TRBJ2-1; no reliable D call. The assigned J gene may be wrong: the sequence end matches TRBJ2-7 better. The source of this sequence is a man in his forties in good health. The CDR3 sequence: CSARDPGHWYEQYF. CDR3 DNA sequence: TGCAGTGCTAGAGACCCAGGCCATTGGTACGAGCAGTACTTC.